One sample yielded the 22 T cell receptor beta chains listed below, sequenced in a study of CD8 T cells in ankylosing spondylitis. Findings of the study overall: What seemed typical of ankylosing spondylitis blood was a TCR beta motif built from roughly 8 highly homologous variants.

In TCRdb, the 5' RACE reads were re-called with MiXCR into one record per CDR3 protein. This table holds roughly 700,000 distinct CDR3 sequences, under 20% found once. These receptors have no known antigen. What was sequenced was blood, either unsorted or a sorted T cell fraction (not recorded which). All receptors derive from a male donor with ankylosing spondylitis.

V is TRBV6-6 and J is TRBJ1-5; D remains unclear. Germline V gives CDR1 MNHNY, CDR2 SVGAGI (reference sequence). V lost 4 bases and J lost 5, with 6 bases in between. The CDR3 spans 12 residues. The CDR3 loop is CASSSIDQPQHF. Written as DNA, the CDR3 is TGTGCCAGCAGTTCAATTGATCAGCCCCAGCATTTT.

This clonotype has more than one count but fewer than ten. The chain recombines TRBV5-5 with TRBJ2-5; D gene uncertain. V gave up 4 bases and J gave up 6 bases, with 16 bases separating them. The germline V gene encodes CDR1 SGHKS and CDR2 YYEKEE (reference sequence). This CDR3 spans 14 amino acids. Here the CDR3 DNA reads TGTGCCAGCAGCCTGCCGGTGTCCACTCAGACCCAGTACTTC. It translates to CASSLPVSTQTQYF.

This rearrangement joins TRBV29-1 to TRBJ2-2; D possibly corresponds to TRBD1 (6 bases). Germline V gives CDR1 SQVTM, CDR2 ANQGSEA. The ends were cut back, 5 bases at V and 0 bases at J, with 7 bases in the middle. This CDR3 has 13 residues. CDR3 sequence (DNA): TGCAGCGTTCAGGGGTCGAACACCGGGGAGCTGTTTTTT. Residues: CSVQGSNTGELFF.

The chain employs TRBV20-1 and TRBJ2-2; TRBD2 aligns across 8 bases. V gave up 6 bases and J gave up 7 bases; unmatched junction bases: 10. Germline assignment: CDR1 DFQATT and CDR2 SNEGSKA (reference sequence). This CDR3 is built from 14 residues. The CDR3 DNA reads TGCAGTGCACCATCCGGGGGGGCGGTCGGGGAGCTGTTTTTT. This translates into CSAPSGGAVGELFF.

This clonotype was seen more than once but under ten times. This chain connects TRBV29-1 to TRBJ2-1; TRBD2 agrees at 7 bases. The CDR3 spans 16 residues. The V gene end was trimmed by 6 bases and the J gene end by 0 bases; junction bases not matched to a gene: 11. Germline V lookup: CDR1 SQVTM, CDR2 ANQGSEA. DNA for the CDR3: TGCAGCGTAGGCAAACTAGCGCCGAGCTCCTACAATGAGCAGTTCTTC. Amino acid sequence: CSVGKLAPSSYNEQFF.

The chain combines TRBV6-1 with TRBJ1-1; D gene uncertain. The V end was cut by 1 base, the J end by 3 bases, with 6 bases between. Germline CDR1 is MNHNS and CDR2 is SASEGT. This CDR3 has 13 residues. This chain's CDR3 is CASSEVGYTEAFF. The CDR3 DNA reads TGTGCCAGCAGTGAAGTAGGGTACACTGAAGCTTTCTTT.

V and J are TRBV6-1 and TRBJ1-6, with TRBD1 matching 10 bases. The germline gives CDR1 MNHNS, CDR2 SASEGT. There are 15 residues in the CDR3. V was clipped by 4 bases and J by 10 bases; unmatched bases: 7. The CDR3, as DNA: TGTGCCAGCAGTGTGGGACAGGGGACGGGATCACCCCTCCACTTT. Amino acid sequence: CASSVGQGTGSPLHF.

V gene TRBV9 combines with J gene TRBJ1-2, with D maybe TRBD1 (5 bases). Germline CDR1 SGDLS, CDR2 YYNGEE. The CDR3 runs 13 residues. V was trimmed by 4 bases and J by 10 bases, leaving 17 bases between them. This CDR3 is CASSQDRLSVYTF. In DNA form, the CDR3 reads TGTGCCAGCAGCCAAGACAGACTGAGCGTCTACACCTTC.

This rearrangement joins TRBV7-8 to TRBJ2-7; D is ambiguous. The V and J ends lost 2 bases and 3 bases respectively, with 14 bases between them. Looked up from germline, CDR1 is SGHVS and CDR2 is FQNEAQ. The CDR3 is made up of 15 amino acids. CDR3 nucleotides: TGTGCCAGCAGCTTAAAGGGCGGCGAAATCTACGAGCAGTACTTC. Its translation is CASSLKGGEIYEQYF.

The CDR3 loop reads CASSSWTSGNNEQFF. In nucleotides, the CDR3 is TGTGCCAGCAGCTCCTGGACTAGCGGGAATAATGAGCAGTTCTTC. The rearrangement joins TRBV12-3 or TRBV12-4 to TRBJ2-1; 12 positions match TRBD2. The CDR3 spans 15 residues. V lost 6 bases and J lost 7; bases outside the gene matches: 7.

This clonotype was seen more than once but under ten times. The V and J genes are TRBV20-1 and TRBJ2-4; 7 nucleotides match TRBD1. Losses at the gene ends were 6 bases for V and 8 bases for J; bases not matched to a gene: 10. The CDR3 covers 13 residues. Germline V gene data show CDR1 as DFQATT and CDR2 as SNEGSKA (reference sequence). The CDR3 DNA follows: TGCAGTGCCTCGACAGGGTCGGGATACATTCAGTACTTC. It codes for CSASTGSGYIQYF.

This clonotype was recorded a few times. This rearrangement joins TRBV20-1 to TRBJ2-7; D remains unclear. V was cut by 1 base and J by 0 bases, with 10 bases left in between. The CDR3 is 14 residues long. CDR1 is DFQATT, CDR2 SNEGSKA, per germline (reference sequence). CDR3 amino acids: CSARGRENSYEQYF. Written as DNA, the CDR3 is TGCAGTGCTAGAGGGCGTGAAAACTCCTACGAGCAGTACTTC.

This clonotype was detected only a few times. CDR3 DNA: TGTGCCAGCAGCTCCGGGACTAGGCCTAACAATGAGCAGTTCTTC. Its translation is CASSSGTRPNNEQFF. This chain uses TRBV7-8 with TRBJ2-1; TRBD2 agrees at 8 bases. Germline trimming cut 4 bases from V and 5 bases from J; bases unmatched to any gene: 7. Germline CDR1 is SGHVS and CDR2 is FQNEAQ. The CDR3 runs to 15 residues.

The chain carries TRBV28 and TRBJ1-6; 12 bases align to TRBD1. V shed 6 bases and J 7 bases; nucleotides not matched to a gene: 4. The CDR3 runs to 15 residues. The germline CDR1 and CDR2 sequences are MDHEN and SYDVKM. Here the CDR3 reads CASSQGQGANSPLHF. CDR3 sequence (DNA): TGTGCCAGCAGCCAGGGACAGGGGGCGAATTCACCCCTCCACTTT.

This clonotype was seen a few times. V usage is TRBV11-2 and J usage is TRBJ2-1; D is unclear. The CDR3 is 14 amino acids. The germline CDR1 and CDR2 sequences are SGHAT and FQNNGV. V was clipped by 0 bases and J by 3 bases, with 6 bases between them. The CDR3 DNA sequence: TGTGCCAGCAGCTTAGACCTAGACTACAATGAGCAGTTCTTC. Its protein is CASSLDLDYNEQFF.

The chain links TRBV28 to TRBJ1-2; D might be TRBD1 (5 bases). The germline V and J ends were trimmed by 7 bases and 3 bases, with 15 bases remaining between them. This CDR3 has 14 residues. CDR1 and CDR2 (germline): MDHEN, SYDVKM. CDR3 sequence: CASTQWGGDYGYTF. The DNA of the CDR3 is TGTGCCAGCACCCAATGGGGGGGGGACTATGGCTACACCTTC.

The chain carries TRBV6-5 and TRBJ1-2, with 8 bases that match TRBD1. Trimming at V came to 0 bases and at J to 0 bases, leaving 3 bases not matched to a gene. CDR3 length: 16 residues. CDR1 and CDR2 (germline): MNHEY, SVGAGI. The CDR3 sequence is CASSYSGQEPNYGYTF. The CDR3 DNA reads as TGTGCCAGCAGTTACTCGGGACAGGAACCTAACTATGGCTACACCTTC.

This clonotype was counted many times. This rearrangement joins TRBV5-4 to TRBJ2-1; 11 nucleotides align to TRBD2. CDR1 is SGHNT, CDR2 YYREEE, per germline (reference sequence). V was pared by 2 bases and J by 10 bases, with 20 bases of the junction left unmatched. The CDR3 loop spans 19 amino acids. In DNA form, the CDR3 reads TGTGCCAGCAGCTTTAAGCGCGGGGTACTAGCGGGAGCAACAAAGGAGCAGTTCTTC. It specifies CASSFKRGVLAGATKEQFF.

The chain carries TRBV7-6 and TRBJ2-5; D is tentatively TRBD1 or TRBD2 (5 bases each). The CDR3 totals 15 residues. CDR1 and CDR2 (germline): SGHVS, FNYEAQ. Trimming pared 5 bases from V and 1 base from J, leaving 14 bases between. The CDR3 reads CASSQHEGRQETQYF. The CDR3 DNA reads TGTGCCAGCAGCCAACATGAGGGGCGCCAAGAGACCCAGTACTTC.

This chain joins TRBV9 and TRBJ2-7, with D perhaps being TRBD1 or TRBD2 (5 bases each). The germline V and J ends were trimmed by 0 bases and 6 bases, with 13 bases remaining between them. Germline CDR1 is SGDLS and CDR2 is YYNGEE. The CDR3 totals 14 residues. The CDR3 loop is CASSVGGGRVEQYF. CDR3 coding DNA: TGTGCCAGCAGCGTAGGTGGGGGTCGGGTCGAGCAGTACTTC.

This clonotype was recorded a few times. The V and J genes are TRBV5-1 and TRBJ1-2; weak D call: TRBD1 (6 bases). Germline CDR1 is SGHRS and CDR2 is YFSETQ. This CDR3 is 15 amino acids long. Trimming took off 4 bases at V and 4 bases at J, with 17 bases between the two ends. The CDR3 sequence: CASSPTTGLGYGYTF. The CDR3, as DNA: TGCGCCAGCAGCCCAACTACAGGGTTAGGCTATGGCTACACCTTC.

The chain has TRBV4-3 and TRBJ1-5, with a tentative D call TRBD1 (6 bases). Trimming removed 2 bases at V and 8 bases at J, with 16 bases between. CDR1 LGHNA and CDR2 YSLEER come from the germline V gene. CDR3 length: 15 residues. The CDR3 protein is CASSQSITGPKPQHF. DNA for the CDR3: TGCGCCAGCAGCCAATCTATCACAGGGCCTAAGCCCCAGCATTTT.